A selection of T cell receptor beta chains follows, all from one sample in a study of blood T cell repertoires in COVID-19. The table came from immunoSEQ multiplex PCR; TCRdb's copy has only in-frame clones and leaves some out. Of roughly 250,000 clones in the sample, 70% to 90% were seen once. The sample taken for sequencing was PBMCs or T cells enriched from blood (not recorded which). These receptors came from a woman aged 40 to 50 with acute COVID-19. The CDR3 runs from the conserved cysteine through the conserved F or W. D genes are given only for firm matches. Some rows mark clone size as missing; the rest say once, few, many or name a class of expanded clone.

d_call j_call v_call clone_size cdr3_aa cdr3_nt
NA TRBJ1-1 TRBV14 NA CASSQGGRAEAFF TGTGCCAGCAGCCAAGGAGGGAGAGCTGAAGCTTTCTTT
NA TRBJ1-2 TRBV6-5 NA CASSYAVTGNYGYTF TGTGCCAGCAGTTACGCGGTGACAGGAAACTATGGCTACACCTTC
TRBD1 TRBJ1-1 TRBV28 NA CASGQGAVNTEAFF TGTGCCAGTGGACAGGGGGCGGTGAACACTGAAGCTTTCTTT
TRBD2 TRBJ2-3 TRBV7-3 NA CASSLTPPGLAGLSTDTQYF TGTGCCAGCAGCTTAACCCCCCCGGGACTAGCGGGATTAAGCACAGATACGCAGTATTTT
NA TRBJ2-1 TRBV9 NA CASSTSDRINYNEQFF TGTGCCAGCAGCACCTCAGACAGGATAAACTACAATGAGCAGTTCTTC
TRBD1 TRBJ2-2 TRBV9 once CASSVGTGGAVTGELFF TGTGCCAGCAGCGTAGGGACAGGGGGCGCAGTGACCGGGGAGCTGTTTTTT
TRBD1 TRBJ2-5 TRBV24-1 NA CATSDPTGAGETQYF TGTGCCACCAGTGACCCGACAGGGGCGGGGGAGACCCAGTACTTC
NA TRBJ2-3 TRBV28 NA CASSLPAATQYF TGTGCCAGCAGTTTACCGGCGGCTACGCAGTATTTT
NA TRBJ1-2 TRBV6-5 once CASSYTQADYGYTF TGTGCCAGCAGTTACACACAGGCGGACTATGGCTACACCTTC
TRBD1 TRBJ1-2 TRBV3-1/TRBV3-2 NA CASSGIKLQGLRGYGYTF TGTGCCAGCAGTGGGATAAAATTACAGGGGTTGCGGGGCTATGGCTACACCTTC
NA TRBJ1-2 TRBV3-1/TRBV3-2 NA CASSQEEGGGYTF TGTGCCAGCAGCCAAGAAGAGGGAGGTGGCTACACCTTC
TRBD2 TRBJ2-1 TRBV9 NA CASSVEAGAYNEQFF TGTGCCAGCAGCGTAGAAGCGGGAGCCTACAATGAGCAGTTCTTC
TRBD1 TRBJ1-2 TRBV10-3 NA CATGGTEGFGYTF TGTGCCACTGGGGGGACAGAAGGCTTTGGCTACACCTTC
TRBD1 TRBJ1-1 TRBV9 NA CASSVAGTGGVGTEAFF TGTGCCAGCAGCGTAGCAGGGACAGGGGGCGTTGGGACTGAAGCTTTCTTT
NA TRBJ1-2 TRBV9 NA CASSSASYYGYTF TGTGCCAGCAGCTCTGCGTCCTACTATGGCTACACCTTC
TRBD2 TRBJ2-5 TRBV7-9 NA CASSPSLAGVETQYF TGTGCCAGCAGCCCCTCACTAGCGGGAGTAGAGACCCAGTACTTC
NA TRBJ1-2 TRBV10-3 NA CAISESAQIYGYTF TGTGCCATCAGTGAGTCGGCACAGATCTATGGCTACACCTTC
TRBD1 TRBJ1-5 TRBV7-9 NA CASSQDQGASQPQHF TGTGCCAGCAGCCAAGATCAGGGGGCTAGTCAGCCCCAGCATTTT
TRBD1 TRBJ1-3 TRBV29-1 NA CSASTGGKGNTIYF TGCAGCGCAAGCACAGGGGGTAAAGGAAACACCATATATTTT
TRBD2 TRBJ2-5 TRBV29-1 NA CSVAGGGLAGVETQYF TGCAGCGTTGCTGGGGGGGGACTAGCGGGAGTGGAGACCCAGTACTTC
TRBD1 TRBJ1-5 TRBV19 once CASRTGRGNSNQPQHF TGTGCCAGTCGGACAGGGCGAGGTAATAGCAATCAGCCCCAGCATTTT
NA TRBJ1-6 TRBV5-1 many CASSLAPGDNSPLHF TGCGCCAGCAGCCTGGCTCCGGGGGATAATTCACCCCTCCACTTT
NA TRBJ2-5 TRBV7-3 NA CASSPGLQETQYF TGTGCCAGCAGCCCCGGACTGCAAGAGACCCAGTACTTC
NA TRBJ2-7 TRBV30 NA CAWKKNRDSYEQYF TGTGCCTGGAAAAAAAACCGAGACTCCTACGAGCAGTACTTC
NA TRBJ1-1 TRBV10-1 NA CASSDGGDRGGKAFF TGCGCCAGCAGTGACGGAGGGGACCGAGGTGGAAAAGCTTTCTTT
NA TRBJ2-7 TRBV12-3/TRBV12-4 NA CASQRRALYEQYF TGTGCCAGCCAGAGGAGGGCCCTCTACGAGCAGTACTTC
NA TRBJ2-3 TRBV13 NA CASSVPGDSYTDTQYF TGTGCCAGCAGCGTTCCGGGGGACAGTTACACAGATACGCAGTATTTT
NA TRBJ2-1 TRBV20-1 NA CSASLQSGSNPEQFF TGCAGTGCTAGTCTCCAGTCCGGGAGTAATCCTGAGCAGTTCTTC
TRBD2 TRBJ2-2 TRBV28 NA CASTEGGFGTGELFF TGTGCCAGCACCGAGGGAGGGTTCGGGACCGGGGAGCTGTTTTTT
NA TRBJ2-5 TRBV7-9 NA CASSLYSPGTETQYF TGTGCCAGCAGCTTATATTCTCCGGGTACTGAGACCCAGTACTTC
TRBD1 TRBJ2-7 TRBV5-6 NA CASSLETGGLYEQYF TGTGCCAGCAGCTTGGAAACAGGGGGCTTGTACGAGCAGTACTTC
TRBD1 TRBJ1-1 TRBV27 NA CASSPYRGGTEAFF TGTGCCAGCAGTCCCTACAGGGGGGGGACTGAAGCTTTCTTT
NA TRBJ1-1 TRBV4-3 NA CASSQEEGGVEAFF TGCGCCAGCAGCCAAGAAGAGGGAGGGGTTGAAGCTTTCTTT
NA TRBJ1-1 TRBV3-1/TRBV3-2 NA CASSQLGGQQAFF TGTGCCAGCAGCCAGCTCGGGGGGCAGCAAGCTTTCTTT
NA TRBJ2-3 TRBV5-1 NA CASSLSGTDTQYF TGCGCCAGCAGCTTGTCTGGCACAGATACGCAGTATTTT
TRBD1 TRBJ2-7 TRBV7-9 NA CASSRQGAGEQYF TGTGCCAGCAGCCGACAGGGCGCCGGCGAGCAGTACTTC
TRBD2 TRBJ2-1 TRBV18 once CASSPPGLAGGNEQFF TGTGCCAGCTCACCTCCGGGACTAGCGGGAGGCAATGAGCAGTTCTTC
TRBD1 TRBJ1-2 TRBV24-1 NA CATSDSEGQGRGYTF TGTGCCACCAGTGACTCCGAAGGACAGGGGCGAGGCTACACCTTC
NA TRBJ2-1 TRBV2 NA CASTRTRDNEQFF TGTGCCAGCACCAGAACCAGGGACAATGAGCAGTTCTTC
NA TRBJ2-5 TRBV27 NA CASSLVRGQGEYF TGTGCCAGCAGTTTGGTCAGGGGTCAGGGAGAGTACTTC
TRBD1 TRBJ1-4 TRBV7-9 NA CASSSFTGGEEKLFF TGTGCCAGCAGCTCATTCACAGGGGGCGAGGAAAAACTGTTTTTT
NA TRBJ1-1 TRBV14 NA CASSPSGENTEAFF TGTGCCAGCAGCCCCTCGGGAGAGAACACTGAAGCTTTCTTT
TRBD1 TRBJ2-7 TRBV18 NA CASSPDRASYEQYF TGTGCCAGCTCACCGGACAGGGCCTCCTACGAGCAGTACTTC
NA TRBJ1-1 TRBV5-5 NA CASSLMGGEAFF TGTGCCAGCAGCTTGATGGGAGGTGAAGCTTTCTTT
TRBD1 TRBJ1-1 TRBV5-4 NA CASSFPGQGRSTQRVAFF TGTGCCAGCAGCTTTCCGGGACAGGGGCGATCGACCCAAAGGGTAGCTTTCTTT
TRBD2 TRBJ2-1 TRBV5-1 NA CASSGYPSGSSYNEQFF TGCGCCAGCAGCGGGTACCCTAGCGGGAGCTCCTACAATGAGCAGTTCTTC
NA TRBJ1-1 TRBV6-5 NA CAATKLAGTEAFF TGTGCAGCTACAAAGCTCGCGGGGACCGAAGCTTTCTTT
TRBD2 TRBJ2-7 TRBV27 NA CASTPAGAGREQYF TGTGCCAGCACCCCAGCGGGAGCGGGAAGGGAGCAGTACTTC
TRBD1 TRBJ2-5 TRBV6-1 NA CASSEGPGTGVLWQETQYF TGTGCCAGCAGTGAAGGCCCCGGGACAGGGGTCCTATGGCAAGAGACCCAGTACTTC
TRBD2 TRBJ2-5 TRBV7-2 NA CASSLVGAGGLQETQYF TGTGCCAGCAGCTTAGTGGGCGCGGGAGGTCTCCAAGAGACCCAGTACTTC
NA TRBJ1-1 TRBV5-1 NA CASSPMGRGAPNTEAFF TGCGCCAGCAGCCCCATGGGCAGGGGCGCGCCGAACACTGAAGCTTTCTTT
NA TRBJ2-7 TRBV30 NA CAWSVTQGFLYF TGTGCCTGGAGTGTGACACAGGGATTTCTGTACTTC
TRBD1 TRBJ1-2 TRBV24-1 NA CATSDTRTGGLGYTF TGTGCCACCAGTGATACCCGGACAGGGGGCCTTGGCTACACCTTC
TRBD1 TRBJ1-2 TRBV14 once CASSRVTGDYGYTF TGTGCCAGCAGCCGAGTTACAGGGGATTATGGCTACACCTTC
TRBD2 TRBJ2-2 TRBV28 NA CASRPGLAVVGELFF TGTGCCAGCAGACCGGGACTAGCGGTGGTCGGGGAGCTGTTTTTT
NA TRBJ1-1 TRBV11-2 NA CASSPRGGARTEAFF TGTGCCAGCAGCCCACGAGGAGGGGCGCGGACTGAAGCTTTCTTT
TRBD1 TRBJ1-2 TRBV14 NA CASSHSGQGYGYTF TGTGCCAGCAGCCACTCGGGACAGGGGTACGGCTACACCTTC
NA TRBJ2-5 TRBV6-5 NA CASSSVIETQYF TGTGCCAGCAGCTCCGTTATTGAGACCCAGTACTTC